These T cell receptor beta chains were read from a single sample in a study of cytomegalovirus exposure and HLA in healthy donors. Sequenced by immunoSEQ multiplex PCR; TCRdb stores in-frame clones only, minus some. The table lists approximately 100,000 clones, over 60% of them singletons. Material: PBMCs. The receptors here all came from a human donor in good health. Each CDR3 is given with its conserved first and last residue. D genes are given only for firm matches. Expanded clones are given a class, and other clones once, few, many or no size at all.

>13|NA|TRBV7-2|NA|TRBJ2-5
TGTGCCAGCAGCCGTGACGGAGGGGAGACCCAGTACTTC
CASSRDGGETQYF
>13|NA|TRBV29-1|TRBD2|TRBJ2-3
TGCAGCGTTGAGACTAGCGGGATGGATACGCAGTATTTT
CSVETSGMDTQYF
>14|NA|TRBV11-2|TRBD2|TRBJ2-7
TGTGCCAGCAGCTTGGGCGGGGGGTTGTACGAGCAGTACTTC
CASSLGGGLYEQYF
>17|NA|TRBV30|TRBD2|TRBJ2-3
TGTGCCTGGAGTGTAACTCGGGCTAGCGGGAGGGTGGATACGCAGTATTTT
CAWSVTRASGRVDTQYF
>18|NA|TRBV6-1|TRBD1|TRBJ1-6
TGTGCCAGCAGTGGCAACCTCGGATGGGACAGCAGACTTTCACCCCTCCACTTT
CASSGNLGWDSRLSPLHF
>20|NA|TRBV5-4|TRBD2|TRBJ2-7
TGTGCCAGCAGCCCACTGACCCCCCCGCTAGCGGGGGCCTTGCCCTACGAGCAGTACTTC
CASSPLTPPLAGALPYEQYF
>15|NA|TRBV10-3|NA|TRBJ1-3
TGTGCCATCAGTGAGAACAGAGACTCTGGAAACACCATATATTTT
CAISENRDSGNTIYF
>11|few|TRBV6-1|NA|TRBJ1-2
TGTGCCAGCTCCGGGGGATTCGGCTACACCTTC
CASSGGFGYTF
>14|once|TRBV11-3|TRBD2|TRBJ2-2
TGTGCCAGCAGCCGGACTAGTGCCACCGGGGAGCTGTTTTTT
CASSRTSATGELFF
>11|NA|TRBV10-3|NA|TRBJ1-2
TGTGCCATCAGTACAGGCTATGGCTACACCTTC
CAISTGYGYTF
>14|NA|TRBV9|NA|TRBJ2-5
TGTGCCAGCAGCCTCACAGGAGCTCAAGAGACCCAGTACTTC
CASSLTGAQETQYF
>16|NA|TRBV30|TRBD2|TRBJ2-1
TGTGCCTGGAGTGTACCAGAGACTAGCGCCTACAATGAGCAGTTCTTC
CAWSVPETSAYNEQFF
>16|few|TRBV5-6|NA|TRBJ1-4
TGTGCCAGCAGCTTTGGGGGCGGAGGAACTAATGAAAAACTGTTTTTT
CASSFGGGGTNEKLFF
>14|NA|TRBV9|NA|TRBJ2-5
TGTGCCAGCAGCGTAGAGGGAGCCGGGGAGACCCAGTACTTC
CASSVEGAGETQYF
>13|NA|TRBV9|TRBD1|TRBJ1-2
TGTGCCAGCAGCGGGACAGGCGGGGATGGCTACACCTTC
CASSGTGGDGYTF
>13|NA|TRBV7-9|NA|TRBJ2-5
TGTGCCAGCAGCTTAGTTAGACAAGAGACCCAGTACTTC
CASSLVRQETQYF
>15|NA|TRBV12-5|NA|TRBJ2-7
TGTGCTAGTGGGACAATCAGGGTAAGCTCCTACGAGCAGTACTTC
CASGTIRVSSYEQYF
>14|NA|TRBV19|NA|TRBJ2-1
TGTGCCAGTAGTCCCAAGGCAGCGGGCAATGAGCAGTTCTTC
CASSPKAAGNEQFF